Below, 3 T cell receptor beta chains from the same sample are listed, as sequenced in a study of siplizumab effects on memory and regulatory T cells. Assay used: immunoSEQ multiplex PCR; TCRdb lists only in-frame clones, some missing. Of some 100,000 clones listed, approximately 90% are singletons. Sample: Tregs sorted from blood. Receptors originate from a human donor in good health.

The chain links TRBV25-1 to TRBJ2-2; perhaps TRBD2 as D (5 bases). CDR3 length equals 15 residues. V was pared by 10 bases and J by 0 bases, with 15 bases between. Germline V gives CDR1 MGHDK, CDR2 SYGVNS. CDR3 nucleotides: TGTGCCACCACTAGGACCCAATCGAACACCGGGGAGCTGTTTTTT. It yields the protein CATTRTQSNTGELFF.

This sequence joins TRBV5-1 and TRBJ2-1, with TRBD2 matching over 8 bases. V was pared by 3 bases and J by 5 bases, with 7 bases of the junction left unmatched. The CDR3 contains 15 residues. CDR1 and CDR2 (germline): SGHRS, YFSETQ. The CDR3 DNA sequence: TGCGCCAGCAGCTCGAGCGGGAGCAGGCACAATGAGCAGTTCTTC. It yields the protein CASSSSGSRHNEQFF.

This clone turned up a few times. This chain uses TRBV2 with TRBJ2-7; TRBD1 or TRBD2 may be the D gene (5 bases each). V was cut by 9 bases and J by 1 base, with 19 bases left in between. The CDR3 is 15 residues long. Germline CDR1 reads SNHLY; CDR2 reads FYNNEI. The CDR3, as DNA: TGTGCCAGTTCCCTCCGGGACCACCGATCCTACGAGCAGTACTTC. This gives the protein CASSLRDHRSYEQYF.